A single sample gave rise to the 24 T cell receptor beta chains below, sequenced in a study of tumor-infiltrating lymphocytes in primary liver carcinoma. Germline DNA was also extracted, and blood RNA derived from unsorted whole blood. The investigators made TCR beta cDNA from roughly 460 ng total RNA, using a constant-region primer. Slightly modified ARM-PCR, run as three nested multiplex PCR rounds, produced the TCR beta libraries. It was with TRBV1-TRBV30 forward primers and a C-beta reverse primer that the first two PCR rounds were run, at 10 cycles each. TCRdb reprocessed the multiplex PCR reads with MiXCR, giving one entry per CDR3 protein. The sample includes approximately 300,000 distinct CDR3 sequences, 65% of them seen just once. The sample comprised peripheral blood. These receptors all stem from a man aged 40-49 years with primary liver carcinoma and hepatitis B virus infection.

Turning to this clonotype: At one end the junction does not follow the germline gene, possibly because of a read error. The CDR3 region is CASSLGELAGQETQYF. DNA for the CDR3: TGCGCCAGCAGTTTGGGGGAACTAGCGGGCCAAGAGACCCAGTACTTC. This sequence joins TRBV5-1 and TRBJ2-5, with 9 nucleotides matching TRBD2. The CDR3 totals 16 residues. The germline V gene encodes CDR1 SGHRS and CDR2 YFSETQ.

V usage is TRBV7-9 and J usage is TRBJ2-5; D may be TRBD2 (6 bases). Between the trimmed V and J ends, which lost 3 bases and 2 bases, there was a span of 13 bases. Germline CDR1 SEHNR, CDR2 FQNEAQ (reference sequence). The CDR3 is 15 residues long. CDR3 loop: CASSLEGSGQETQYF. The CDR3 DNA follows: TGTGCCAGCAGCTTGGAGGGTAGCGGACAAGAGACCCAGTACTTC. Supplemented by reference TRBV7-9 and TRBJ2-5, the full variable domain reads DTGVSQNPRHKITKRGQNVTFRCDPISEHNRLYWYRQTLGQGPEFLTYFQNEAQLEKSRLLSDRFSAERPKGSFSTLEIQRTEQGDSAMYLCASSLEGSGQETQYFGPGTRLLVL.

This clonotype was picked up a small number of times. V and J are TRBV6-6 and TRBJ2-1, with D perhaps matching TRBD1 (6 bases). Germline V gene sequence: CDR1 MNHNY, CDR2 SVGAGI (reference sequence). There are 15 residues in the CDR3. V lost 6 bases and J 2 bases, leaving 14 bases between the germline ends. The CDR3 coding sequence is TGTGCCAGCAGCCAGGGGTTGGGAACCTACAATGAGCAGTTCTTC. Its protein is CASSQGLGTYNEQFF.

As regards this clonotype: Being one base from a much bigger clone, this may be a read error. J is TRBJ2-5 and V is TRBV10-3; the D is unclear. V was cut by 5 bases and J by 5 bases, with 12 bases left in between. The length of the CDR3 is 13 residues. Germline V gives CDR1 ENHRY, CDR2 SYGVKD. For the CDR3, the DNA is TGTGCCATCAGTACGGGCGATACGGAGACCCAGTACTTC. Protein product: CAISTGDTETQYF.

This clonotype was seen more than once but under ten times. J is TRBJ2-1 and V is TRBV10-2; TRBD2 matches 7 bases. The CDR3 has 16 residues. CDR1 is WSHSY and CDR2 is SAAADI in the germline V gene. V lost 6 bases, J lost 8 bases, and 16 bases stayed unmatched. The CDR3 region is CASSQFRDGRQDEQFF. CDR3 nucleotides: TGCGCCAGCAGCCAATTCCGGGACGGGAGGCAGGATGAGCAGTTCTTC.

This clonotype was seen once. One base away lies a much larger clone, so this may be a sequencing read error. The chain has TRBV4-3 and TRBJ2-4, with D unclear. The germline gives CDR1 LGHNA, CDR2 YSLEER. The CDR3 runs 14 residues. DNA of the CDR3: TGCGCCAGCAGCCAAGATGTATCGTCAAACATTCCGTACTTC. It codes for CASSQDVSSNIPYF.

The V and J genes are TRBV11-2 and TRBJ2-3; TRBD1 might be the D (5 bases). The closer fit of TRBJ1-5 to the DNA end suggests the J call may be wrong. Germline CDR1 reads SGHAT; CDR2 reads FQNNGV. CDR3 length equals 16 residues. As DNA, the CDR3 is TGTGCCAGCAGCCAGGGACTAGCGGGAGTTATGGATACGCAGCATTTT. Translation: CASSQGLAGVMDTQHF.

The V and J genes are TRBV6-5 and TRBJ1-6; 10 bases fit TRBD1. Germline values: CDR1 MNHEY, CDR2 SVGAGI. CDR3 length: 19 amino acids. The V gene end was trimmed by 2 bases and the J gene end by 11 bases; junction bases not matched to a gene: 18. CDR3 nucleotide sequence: TGTGCCAGCAGTTACCAACTCTCCGGGACAGGGGCCAAAATAGCACCCCTCCACTTT. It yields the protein CASSYQLSGTGAKIAPLHF.

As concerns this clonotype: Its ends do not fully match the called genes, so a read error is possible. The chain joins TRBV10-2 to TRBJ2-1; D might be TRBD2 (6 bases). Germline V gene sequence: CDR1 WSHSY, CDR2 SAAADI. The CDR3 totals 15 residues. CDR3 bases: TGCGCCGCCTTTAAAGCGGGCTTCGAGTACAATGAGCAGTTCTTT. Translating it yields CAAFKAGFEYNEQFF.

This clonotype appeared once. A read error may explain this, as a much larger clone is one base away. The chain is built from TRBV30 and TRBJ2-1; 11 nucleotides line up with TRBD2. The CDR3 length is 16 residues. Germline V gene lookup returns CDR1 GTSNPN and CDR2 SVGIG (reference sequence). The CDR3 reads CTWSARTSGLNNEQFF. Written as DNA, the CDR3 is TGTACCTGGAGTGCCAGGACTAGCGGGCTTAACAATGAGCAGTTCTTC.

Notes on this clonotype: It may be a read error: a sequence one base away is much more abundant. The CDR3 sequence: CVSMRGQGNTEAFF. The CDR3 DNA is TGTGTCAGCATGAGGGGACAGGGGAACACTGAAGCTTTCTTT. The chain employs TRBV6-1 and TRBJ1-1; 9 bases line up with TRBD1. Germline V gives CDR1 MNHNS, CDR2 SASEGT. The CDR3 runs to 14 residues.

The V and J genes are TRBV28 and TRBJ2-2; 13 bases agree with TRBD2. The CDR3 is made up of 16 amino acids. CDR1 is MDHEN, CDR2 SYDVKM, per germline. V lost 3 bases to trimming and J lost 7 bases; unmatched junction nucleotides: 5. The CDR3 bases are TGTGCCAGCAGTTTCGGACTAGCGGGAGCCCGCGGGGAGCTGTTTTTT. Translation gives CASSFGLAGARGELFF.

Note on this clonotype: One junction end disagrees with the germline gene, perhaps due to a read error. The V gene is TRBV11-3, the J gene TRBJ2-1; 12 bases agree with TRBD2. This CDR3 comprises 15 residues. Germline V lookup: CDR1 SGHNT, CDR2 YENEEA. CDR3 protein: CASTLGLAGHNEQLF. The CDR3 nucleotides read TGTGCCAGCACCTTAGGACTAGCGGGGCACAATGAGCAGCTCTTC.

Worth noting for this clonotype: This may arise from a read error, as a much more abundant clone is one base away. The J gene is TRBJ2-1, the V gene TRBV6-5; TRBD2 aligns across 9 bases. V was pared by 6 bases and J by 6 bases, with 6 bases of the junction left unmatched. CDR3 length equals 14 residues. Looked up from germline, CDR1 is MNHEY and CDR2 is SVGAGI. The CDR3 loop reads CASRSSGSINEQFF. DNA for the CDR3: TGTGCCAGCAGGAGTAGCGGGAGTATCAATGAGCAGTTCTTC.

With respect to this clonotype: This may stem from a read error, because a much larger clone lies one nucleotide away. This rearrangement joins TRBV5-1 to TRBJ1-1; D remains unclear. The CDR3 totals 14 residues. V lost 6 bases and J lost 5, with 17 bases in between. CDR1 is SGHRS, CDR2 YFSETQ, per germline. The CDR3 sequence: CASTQVGAYTEAFF. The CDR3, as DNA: TGCGCCAGCACCCAAGTGGGCGCATATACTGAAGCTTTCTTT.

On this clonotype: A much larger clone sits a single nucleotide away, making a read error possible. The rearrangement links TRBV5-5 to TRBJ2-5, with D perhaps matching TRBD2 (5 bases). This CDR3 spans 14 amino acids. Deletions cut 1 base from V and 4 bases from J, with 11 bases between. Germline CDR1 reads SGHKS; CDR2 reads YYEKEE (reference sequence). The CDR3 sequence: CASSLSPSGETQYF. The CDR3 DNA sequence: TGTGCCAGCAGCTTGTCCCCAAGCGGAGAGACCCAGTACTTC.

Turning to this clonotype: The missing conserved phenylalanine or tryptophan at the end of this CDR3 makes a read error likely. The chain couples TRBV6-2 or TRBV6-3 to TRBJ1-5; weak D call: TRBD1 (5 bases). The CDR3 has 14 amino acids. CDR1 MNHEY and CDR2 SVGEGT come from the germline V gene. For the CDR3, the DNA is TGTGCCAGCAGTCTTGAGGGGACCAATCAGCTCCAGCATCTT. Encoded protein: CASSLEGTNQLQHL.

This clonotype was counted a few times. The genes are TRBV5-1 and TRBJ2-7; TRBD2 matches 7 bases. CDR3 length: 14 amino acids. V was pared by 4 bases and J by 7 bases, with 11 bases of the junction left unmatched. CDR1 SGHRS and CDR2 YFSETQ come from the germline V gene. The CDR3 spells CASSPIEGGVEQYF. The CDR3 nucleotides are TGCGCCAGCAGCCCAATCGAGGGAGGGGTTGAGCAGTACTTC.

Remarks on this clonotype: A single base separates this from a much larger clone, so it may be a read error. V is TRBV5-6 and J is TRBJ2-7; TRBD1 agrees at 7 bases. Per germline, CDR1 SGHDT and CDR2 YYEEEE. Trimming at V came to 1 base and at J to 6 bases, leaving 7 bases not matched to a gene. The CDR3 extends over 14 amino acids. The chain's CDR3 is CASSLTGDASEQYF. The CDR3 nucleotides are TGTGCCAGCAGCTTGACAGGGGACGCGTCCGAGCAGTACTTC.

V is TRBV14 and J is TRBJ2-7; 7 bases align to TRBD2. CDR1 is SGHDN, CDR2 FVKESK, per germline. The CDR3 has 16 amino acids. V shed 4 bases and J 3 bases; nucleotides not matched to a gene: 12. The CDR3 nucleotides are TGTGCCAGCAGCCCCCTAAATCCCAGCGGGATCTACGAGCAGTACTTC. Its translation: CASSPLNPSGIYEQYF.

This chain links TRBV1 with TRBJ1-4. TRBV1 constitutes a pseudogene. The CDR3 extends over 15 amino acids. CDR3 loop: CTSSQLDGNNEKLFF. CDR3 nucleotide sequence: TGCACCAGCAGCCAACTAGACGGAAATAATGAAAAACTGTTTTTT.

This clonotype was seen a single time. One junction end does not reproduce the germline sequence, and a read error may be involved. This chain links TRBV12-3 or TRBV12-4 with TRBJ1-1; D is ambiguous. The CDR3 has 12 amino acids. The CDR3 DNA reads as TGTGCCAGCAGTAGTGGGAACACTGAAGTTTTCTTT. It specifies CASSSGNTEVFF.

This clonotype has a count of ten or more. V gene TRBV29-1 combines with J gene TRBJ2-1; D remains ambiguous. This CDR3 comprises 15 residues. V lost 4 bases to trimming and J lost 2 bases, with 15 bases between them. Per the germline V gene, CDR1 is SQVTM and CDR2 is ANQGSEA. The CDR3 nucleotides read TGCAGCGTTGTCAACACCACGTGGACCTACAATGAGCAGTTCTTC. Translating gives CSVVNTTWTYNEQFF.

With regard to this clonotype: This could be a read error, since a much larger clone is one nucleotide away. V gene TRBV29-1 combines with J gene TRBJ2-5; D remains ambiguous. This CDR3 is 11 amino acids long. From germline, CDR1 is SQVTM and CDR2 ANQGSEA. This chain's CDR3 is CGVGEQETQYF. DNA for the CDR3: TGCGGCGTTGGGGAACAAGAGACCCAGTACTTC.